Described below is a single T cell receptor (beta chain) sequence and its context. The protocol was immunoSEQ multiplex PCR, while the TCRdb copy is restricted to in-frame clones and leaves out a portion. The sample lists tens of thousands of clones, about 91% seen once, with roughly 0.2% in the top ten. The sample comes from a study of T cell changes during pregnancy in multiple sclerosis. The sequence derives from a female donor with multiple sclerosis, enrolled in a pregnancy study. The material sequenced was CD4+ T cells from peripheral blood mononuclear cells, taken in the second trimester of pregnancy.

The CDR3 DNA reads TGTGCCAGCAGTTACTCGACTCGGACAGAACCCTACGAGCAGTACTTC. Translation: CASSYSTRTEPYEQYF. The V gene is TRBV6-6, the J gene TRBJ2-7, with TRBD1 as a possible D gene (6 bases). From germline, CDR1 is MNHNY and CDR2 SVGAGI (reference sequence). Trimming pared 0 bases from V and 2 bases from J, leaving 14 bases between. This CDR3 spans 16 amino acids.